This TCR beta chain was identified during a study of T cell repertoires in cytomegalovirus infection. In TCRdb, the reads were re-called with MiXCR into one record per CDR3 protein. Among roughly 760,000 distinct CDR3 sequences listed, 35% were seen once. The CDR3 has 14 residues. V shed 7 bases and J shed 2 bases, with 12 bases lying between them. Germline-derived CDR1 and CDR2 are LNHDA and SQIVND (reference sequence). The chain recombines TRBV19 with TRBJ1-3; D gene uncertain. The TCR was taken from a human donor in good health (CMV status not recorded). Some clones in this sample may be carry-over from other donors' samples. What was sequenced was PBMCs. The CDR3 DNA is TGTGCCAGTAAATTCGGGATGGCTGGAAACACCATATATTTT. Protein: CASKFGMAGNTIYF.